The source of this TCR beta chain is a study of shared clonotypes between healthy human individuals. Findings of the study overall: Sampling covered blood only; tissue repertoires likely differ.

Only in-frame clones appear in the TCRdb table, and some are missing; sequencing was by immunoSEQ multiplex PCR. The data show roughly 2.2 million clones, with 92% seen just once and 0.3% to 0.45% held by the top ten. This clone has just one count. Its antigen is currently unknown. The material sequenced was naive CD4+ T cells from PBMCs. Noted subset: CD45RA+ positively selected. The sequence derives from a man aged 18 to 29 in good health. Some clones in this sample may be carry-over from other donors' samples.

CDR3 region: CASSLEDFPRELPTYEQYF. The DNA for the CDR3 is TGTGCCAGCAGCTTAGAGGACTTTCCCAGGGAACTACCAACCTACGAGCAGTACTTC. V usage is TRBV13 and J usage is TRBJ2-7; D might be TRBD1 or TRBD2, each matching 5 bases. Germline V gene sequence: CDR1 PRHDT, CDR2 FYEKMQ (reference sequence). The CDR3 spans 19 residues. V was cut by 1 base and J by 2 bases, with 24 bases left in between.